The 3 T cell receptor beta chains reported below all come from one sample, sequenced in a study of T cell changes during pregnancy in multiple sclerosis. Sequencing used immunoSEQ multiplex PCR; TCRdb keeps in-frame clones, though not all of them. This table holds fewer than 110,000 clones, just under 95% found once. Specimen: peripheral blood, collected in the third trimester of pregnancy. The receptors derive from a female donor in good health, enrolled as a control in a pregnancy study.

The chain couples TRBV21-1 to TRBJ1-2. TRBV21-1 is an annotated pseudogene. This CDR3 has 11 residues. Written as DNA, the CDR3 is TGTGCCAGCAGCAAAGCGCGGGGCTACACCTTC. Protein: CASSKARGYTF.

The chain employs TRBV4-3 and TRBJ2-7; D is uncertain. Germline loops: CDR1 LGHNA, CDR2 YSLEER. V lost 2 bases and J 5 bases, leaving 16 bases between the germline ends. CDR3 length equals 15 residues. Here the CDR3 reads CASSQTWRGSNEQYF. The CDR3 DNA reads TGCGCCAGCAGCCAAACATGGCGAGGCAGCAACGAGCAGTACTTC.

The CDR3 is CASSPGVHYGYTF. The CDR3 nucleotides read TGTGCCAGCAGCCCCGGGGTCCACTATGGCTACACCTTC. The chain is built from TRBV7-2 and TRBJ1-2, with unresolved D. Trimming pared 5 bases from V and 3 bases from J, leaving 10 bases between. CDR1 and CDR2 (germline): SGHTA, FQGNSA. This CDR3 spans 13 amino acids.